Shown below are 28 T cell receptor beta chains from a single sample sequenced in a study of blood T cell repertoires in COVID-19. TCRdb's copy holds only in-frame clones and misses some; the assay was immunoSEQ multiplex PCR. The table records roughly 100,000 clones, less than 85% of them present only once. The specimen was peripheral blood. The source is a woman aged 55-69 years with acute or convalescent COVID-19.

The V gene is TRBV5-4, the J gene TRBJ1-4, with D possibly TRBD1 on 6 matching bases. The V end was cut by 4 bases, the J end by 8 bases, with 12 bases between. This CDR3 contains 13 residues. Germline CDR1 SGHNT, CDR2 YYREEE (reference sequence). This CDR3 reads CASSLQGREKLFF. The CDR3 coding sequence is TGTGCCAGCAGCCTCCAGGGGCGCGAAAAACTGTTTTTT.

CDR3: CASSREGIYGYTF. The DNA for the CDR3 is TGTGCCAGCAGCCGGGAGGGAATCTATGGCTACACCTTC. The chain links TRBV5-6 to TRBJ1-2; D is uncertain. The CDR3 is 13 residues long. V lost 4 bases, J lost 4 bases, and 11 bases lay in between. Germline values: CDR1 SGHDT, CDR2 YYEEEE.

The chain couples TRBV6-5 to TRBJ2-7; weak D call: TRBD2 (5 bases). CDR1 and CDR2 from the germline V gene are MNHEY and SVGAGI. Trimming cost V 8 bases and J 7 bases, with 12 bases left between them. This CDR3 is built from 11 residues. This chain's CDR3 is CASHLAGEQYF. CDR3 DNA sequence: TGTGCCAGCCATCTAGCCGGTGAGCAGTACTTC.

The chain links TRBV9 to TRBJ2-1, with 7 bases lining up with TRBD2. J gave up 6 bases and V 5 bases, and 14 bases lay outside the gene matches. This CDR3 spans 16 amino acids. Germline V lookup: CDR1 SGDLS, CDR2 YYNGEE. CDR3 amino acids: CASSRVVAGVGNEQFF. The CDR3 coding sequence is TGTGCCAGCAGTCGAGTAGTAGCGGGCGTAGGCAATGAGCAGTTCTTC.

This clone appeared a few times. The V and J genes are TRBV6-5 and TRBJ2-3, with 10 bases aligning to TRBD1. Trimming cost V 6 bases and J 1 base; bases outside gene matches: 4. This CDR3 region has 15 residues. Germline V CDR1 and CDR2: MNHEY, SVGAGI. Here the CDR3 reads CASSGDRGGTDTQYF. The CDR3 nucleotides read TGTGCCAGCAGCGGGGACAGGGGTGGCACAGATACGCAGTATTTT.

The chain joins TRBV5-5 to TRBJ1-2; TRBD1 agrees at 7 bases. In germline, CDR1 is SGHKS, CDR2 YYEKEE (reference sequence). V was pared by 4 bases and J by 3 bases, with 6 bases of the junction left unmatched. This CDR3 has 14 amino acids. CDR3 region: CASSPGQTDYGYTF. In DNA, the CDR3 is TGTGCCAGCAGCCCGGGACAGACCGACTATGGCTACACCTTC.

V gene TRBV5-1 combines with J gene TRBJ2-2, with 9 bases matching TRBD2. Trimming took 3 bases from V and 3 from J; bases not matched to a gene: 12. Germline V gene lookup returns CDR1 SGHRS and CDR2 YFSETQ. This CDR3 contains 18 residues. The CDR3 DNA is TGCGCCAGCAGCTGGGCCCCTCGAGCGGGGGGTGACACCGGGGAGCTGTTTTTT. Amino acids: CASSWAPRAGGDTGELFF. The variable domain in full, completed from reference TRBV5-1 and TRBJ2-2, reads KAGVTQTPRYLIKTRGQQVTLSCSPISGHRSVSWYQQTPGQGLQFLFEYFSETQRNKGNFPGRFSGRQFSNSRSEMNVSTLELGDSALYLCASSWAPRAGGDTGELFFGEGSRLTVL.

This clone was counted a few times. The rearrangement uses TRBV2 and TRBJ2-7, with TRBD1 as a possible D gene (6 bases). Germline V CDR1 and CDR2: SNHLY, FYNNEI. The CDR3 has 14 residues. The V and J ends lost 4 bases and 4 bases respectively, with 14 bases between them. This CDR3 reads CASSASTGKYEQYF. Written as DNA, the CDR3 is TGTGCCAGCAGTGCCTCCACAGGGAAGTACGAGCAGTACTTC.

V and J are TRBV11-1 and TRBJ1-5, with 7 nucleotides matching TRBD1. CDR3 length: 15 residues. Germline V gene lookup returns CDR1 SGHAT and CDR2 FQDESV (reference sequence). Germline trimming cut 1 base from V and 6 bases from J; bases unmatched to any gene: 6. The CDR3 sequence is CASSLDGQVGQPQHF. The CDR3 DNA reads as TGTGCCAGCAGCTTAGACGGACAGGTGGGTCAGCCCCAGCATTTT.

This chain joins TRBV6-5 and TRBJ1-2; 11 bases match TRBD1. Trimming at V came to 6 bases and at J to 3 bases, leaving 3 bases not matched to a gene. CDR3 size: 14 residues. Germline lookup yields CDR1 MNHEY and CDR2 SVGAGI. This CDR3 reads CASSSGQGDYGYTF. For the CDR3, the DNA is TGTGCCAGCAGCTCGGGACAGGGGGACTATGGCTACACCTTC.

Here the CDR3 DNA reads TGTGCCAGCAGCTCCAACAGGGGGCTGGATGGCTACACCTTC. As protein: CASSSNRGLDGYTF. This chain joins TRBV5-5 and TRBJ1-2; 9 bases fit TRBD1. The CDR3 spans 14 residues. In germline, CDR1 is SGHKS, CDR2 YYEKEE (reference sequence). V gave up 3 bases and J gave up 6 bases; unmatched junction bases: 6.

The V and J genes are TRBV5-4 and TRBJ1-2; a weak D match, TRBD1 (6 bases). This CDR3 region has 15 residues. Trimming shortened V by 9 bases and J by 2 bases, and 20 bases separated the two germline ends. From germline, CDR1 is SGHNT and CDR2 YYREEE (reference sequence). The CDR3 reads CATNRQRQGNYGYTF. The DNA for the CDR3 is TGTGCCACCAATAGACAGCGTCAGGGGAACTATGGCTACACCTTC.

This clone was seen only once. The chain joins TRBV7-8 to TRBJ1-1; 10 positions agree with TRBD1. CDR3 size: 14 residues. Trimming at V came to 5 bases and at J to 6 bases, leaving 6 bases not matched to a gene. Germline CDR1 is SGHVS and CDR2 is FQNEAQ. CDR3: CASSVTGTGAEAFF. The CDR3 DNA reads as TGTGCCAGCAGCGTAACCGGGACAGGGGCTGAAGCTTTCTTT. Combining the CDR3 with reference TRBV7-8 and TRBJ1-1 gives the whole variable domain GAGVSQSPRYKVAKRGQDVALRCDPISGHVSLFWYQQALGQGPEFLTYFQNEAQLDKSGLPSDRFFAERPEGSVSTLKIQRTQQEDSAVYLCASSVTGTGAEAFFGQGTRLTVV.

The chain couples TRBV6-1 to TRBJ1-5, with a weak D call TRBD1 (6 bases). The CDR3 sequence is 15 residues long. V lost 1 base to trimming and J lost 4 bases, with 11 bases between them. Germline V CDR1 and CDR2: MNHNS, SASEGT. CDR3 region: CASSEGNRENQPQHF. CDR3 sequence (DNA): TGTGCCAGCAGTGAAGGGAACAGGGAAAATCAGCCCCAGCATTTT.

The genes are TRBV19 and TRBJ2-1; 10 positions agree with TRBD2. This CDR3 is 15 amino acids long. The germline V gene encodes CDR1 LNHDA and CDR2 SQIVND (reference sequence). V lost 2 bases and J lost 8; bases outside the gene matches: 6. CDR3 sequence reads: CASSILAGDVHEQFF. CDR3 nucleotides: TGTGCCAGTAGTATACTAGCGGGGGATGTCCATGAGCAGTTCTTC.

The J gene is TRBJ1-1, the V gene TRBV12-3 or TRBV12-4; 7 nucleotides agree with TRBD1. The CDR3 has 13 residues. V lost 3 bases to trimming and J lost 5 bases; unmatched junction nucleotides: 3. This chain's CDR3 is CASSFRGRTEAFF. The CDR3 DNA sequence: TGTGCCAGCAGTTTCAGGGGGAGGACTGAAGCTTTCTTT.

The genes are TRBV5-1 and TRBJ1-5; D may be TRBD1 (5 bases). The germline CDR1 and CDR2 sequences are SGHRS and YFSETQ. The CDR3 spans 14 residues. Trimming cost V 0 bases and J 2 bases, with 6 bases left between them. CDR3 amino acids: CASSLEGGNQPQHF. The CDR3 DNA sequence: TGCGCCAGCAGCTTGGAAGGGGGCAATCAGCCCCAGCATTTT.

This chain uses TRBV6-6 with TRBJ1-1; D ambiguous. Trimming shortened V by 8 bases and J by 3 bases, and 22 bases separated the two germline ends. The CDR3 has 16 amino acids. The germline CDR1 and CDR2 sequences are MNHNY and SVGAGI (reference sequence). CDR3 sequence reads: CASAPRREGADTEAFF. CDR3 coding DNA: TGTGCCAGCGCTCCCAGGAGGGAGGGAGCAGACACTGAAGCTTTCTTT.

This sequence joins TRBV18 and TRBJ1-1, with 7 bases lining up with TRBD1. Germline V gives CDR1 KGHSH, CDR2 LQKENI. The CDR3 spans 13 residues. V gave up 5 bases and J gave up 2 bases; unmatched junction bases: 2. CDR3: CASSGGGNTEAFF. The CDR3, as DNA: TGTGCCAGCTCAGGAGGGGGCAACACTGAAGCTTTCTTT.

V gene TRBV5-1 combines with J gene TRBJ1-2; 8 nucleotides match TRBD1. CDR1 and CDR2 (germline): SGHRS, YFSETQ. Germline trimming cut 1 base from V and 8 bases from J; bases unmatched to any gene: 10. CDR3 length: 15 residues. The CDR3: CASSLSTRGPEGYTF. CDR3 nucleotides: TGCGCCAGCAGCTTGAGTACCAGGGGGCCGGAAGGCTACACCTTC.

The chain carries TRBV3-1 (or the pseudogene TRBV3-2) and TRBJ1-6, with 8 bases that match TRBD1. Germline V gene sequence: CDR1 LGHDT, CDR2 YNNKEL (reference sequence). Trimming removed 2 bases from V and 4 bases from J; junction bases left unmatched: 7. There are 17 residues in the CDR3. The CDR3 region is CASSQNPDRVYNSPLHF. The CDR3, as DNA: TGTGCCAGCAGCCAAAACCCGGACAGGGTTTATAATTCACCCCTCCACTTT.

The chain links TRBV4-1 to TRBJ1-2; D gene ambiguous. This CDR3 has 15 residues. The germline V and J ends were trimmed by 4 bases and 4 bases, with 16 bases remaining between them. CDR1 and CDR2 (germline): MGHRA, YSYEKL. The CDR3 nucleotides are TGCGCCAGCAGCCTGGGCCGTGCGCAAGCCTATGGCTACACCTTC. It encodes CASSLGRAQAYGYTF.

The chain couples TRBV14 to TRBJ2-7; weak D call: TRBD2 (7 bases). Germline CDR1 SGHDN, CDR2 FVKESK. The CDR3 totals 15 residues. V was shortened by 2 bases and J by 3 bases, with 14 bases between the two germline ends. The CDR3 sequence: CASSQSGGWSYEQYF. CDR3 DNA: TGTGCCAGCAGCCAATCGGGGGGCTGGAGCTACGAGCAGTACTTC.

This chain links TRBV5-1 with TRBJ2-5; 7 nucleotides match TRBD1. CDR1 and CDR2 from the germline V gene are SGHRS and YFSETQ. The CDR3 is 15 residues long. Trimming removed 3 bases from V and 2 bases from J; junction bases left unmatched: 7. The chain's CDR3 is CASSYYPGQQETQYF. Written as DNA, the CDR3 is TGCGCCAGCAGCTACTACCCGGGACAGCAAGAGACCCAGTACTTC.

The DNA for the CDR3 is TGCGCCAGCAGCTTGGCTTTGGGGGGAGGCTACACCTTC. Translation gives CASSLALGGGYTF. V usage is TRBV5-1 and J usage is TRBJ1-2, with a tentative D call TRBD1 (5 bases). This CDR3 contains 13 residues. Germline V gives CDR1 SGHRS, CDR2 YFSETQ. V shed 0 bases and J shed 8 bases, with 11 bases lying between them.

CDR3 coding DNA: TGTGCCAGCAGGATTATGGGGACTGGTTCCTACGAGCAGTACTTC. Protein: CASRIMGTGSYEQYF. The J gene is TRBJ2-7, the V gene TRBV2; weak D call: TRBD2 (6 bases). CDR3 length: 15 amino acids. With 6 bases removed from V and 1 base from J, the gap between germline ends came to 16 bases. The germline CDR1 and CDR2 sequences are SNHLY and FYNNEI.

In this sample, this clone turned up a few times. The V gene is TRBV29-1, the J gene TRBJ2-3, with 11 nucleotides matching TRBD2. The CDR3 sequence is 16 residues long. J was trimmed by 1 base and V by 3 bases; bases with no gene match: 6. Germline lookup yields CDR1 SQVTM and CDR2 ANQGSEA. CDR3 sequence (DNA): TGCAGCGTTGACTTTCCGGGACTAGCGGGCACAGATACGCAGTATTTT. Translation gives CSVDFPGLAGTDTQYF.

The rearrangement links TRBV20-1 to TRBJ2-1; D is unclear. Germline lookup yields CDR1 DFQATT and CDR2 SNEGSKA (reference sequence). Between the trimmed V and J ends, which lost 2 bases and 4 bases, there was a span of 3 bases. The CDR3 has 11 amino acids. The chain's CDR3 is CSARLYNEQFF. CDR3 bases: TGCAGTGCTAGACTGTACAATGAGCAGTTCTTC.